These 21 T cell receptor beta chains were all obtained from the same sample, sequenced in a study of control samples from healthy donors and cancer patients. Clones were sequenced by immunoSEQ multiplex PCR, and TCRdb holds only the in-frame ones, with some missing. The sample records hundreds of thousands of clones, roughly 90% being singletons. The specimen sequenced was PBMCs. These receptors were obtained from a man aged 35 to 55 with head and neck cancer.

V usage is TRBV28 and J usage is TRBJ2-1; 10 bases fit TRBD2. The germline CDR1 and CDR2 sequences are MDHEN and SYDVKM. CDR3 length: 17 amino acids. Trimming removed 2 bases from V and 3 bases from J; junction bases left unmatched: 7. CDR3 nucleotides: TGTGCCAGCAGTTTAACTAGCGGGACGGGTAACTACAATGAGCAGTTCTTC. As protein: CASSLTSGTGNYNEQFF. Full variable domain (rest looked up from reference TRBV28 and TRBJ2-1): DVKVTQSSRYLVKRTGEKVFLECVQDMDHENMFWYRQDPGLGLRLIYFSYDVKMKEKGDIPEGYSVSREKKERFSLILESASTNQTSMYLCASSLTSGTGNYNEQFFGPGTRLTVL.

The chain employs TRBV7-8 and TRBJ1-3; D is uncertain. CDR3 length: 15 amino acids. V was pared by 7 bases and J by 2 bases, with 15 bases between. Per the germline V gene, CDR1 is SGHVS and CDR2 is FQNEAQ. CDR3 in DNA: TGTGCCAGCACTCCGTCTTGGGGAGCTGGAAACACCATATATTTT. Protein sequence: CASTPSWGAGNTIYF.

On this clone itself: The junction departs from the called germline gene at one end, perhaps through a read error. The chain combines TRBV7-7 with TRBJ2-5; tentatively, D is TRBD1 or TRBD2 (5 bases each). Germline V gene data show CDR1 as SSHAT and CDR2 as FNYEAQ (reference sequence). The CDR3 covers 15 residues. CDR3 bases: TGTGCTAGCAGCCGGGGACGGAACCTCCGGGAGACCCAGTACTTC. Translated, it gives CASSRGRNLRETQYF.

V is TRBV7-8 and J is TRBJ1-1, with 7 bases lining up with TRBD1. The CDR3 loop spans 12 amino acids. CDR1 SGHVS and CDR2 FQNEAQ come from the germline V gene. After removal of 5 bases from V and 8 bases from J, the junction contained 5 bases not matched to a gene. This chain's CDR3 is CASSLRTGEAFF. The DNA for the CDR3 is TGTGCCAGCAGCCTGCGGACAGGCGAAGCTTTCTTT. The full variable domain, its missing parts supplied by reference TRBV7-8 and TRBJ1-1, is GAGVSQSPRYKVAKRGQDVALRCDPISGHVSLFWYQQALGQGPEFLTYFQNEAQLDKSGLPSDRFFAERPEGSVSTLKIQRTQQEDSAVYLCASSLRTGEAFFGQGTRLTVV.

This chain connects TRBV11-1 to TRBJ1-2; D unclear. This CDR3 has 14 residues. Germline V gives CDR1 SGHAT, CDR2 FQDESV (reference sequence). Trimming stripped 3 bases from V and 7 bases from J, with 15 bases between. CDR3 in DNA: TGTGCCAGCAGCTTCGGACGGGGAATCGGTGGCTACACCTTC. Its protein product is CASSFGRGIGGYTF.

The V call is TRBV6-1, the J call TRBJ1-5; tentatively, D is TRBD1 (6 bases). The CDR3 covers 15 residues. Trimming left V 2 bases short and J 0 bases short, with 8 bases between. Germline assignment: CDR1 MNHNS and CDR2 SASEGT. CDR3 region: CASSEQTGSNQPQHF. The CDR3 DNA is TGTGCCAGCAGTGAACAGACAGGTAGCAATCAGCCCCAGCATTTT.

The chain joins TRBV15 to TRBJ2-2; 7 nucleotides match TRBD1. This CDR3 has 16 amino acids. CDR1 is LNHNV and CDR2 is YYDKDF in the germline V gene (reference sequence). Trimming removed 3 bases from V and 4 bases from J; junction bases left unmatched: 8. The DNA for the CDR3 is TGTGCCACCAGCAGCGGGACAGCCACCCTCACCGGGGAGCTGTTTTTT. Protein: CATSSGTATLTGELFF.

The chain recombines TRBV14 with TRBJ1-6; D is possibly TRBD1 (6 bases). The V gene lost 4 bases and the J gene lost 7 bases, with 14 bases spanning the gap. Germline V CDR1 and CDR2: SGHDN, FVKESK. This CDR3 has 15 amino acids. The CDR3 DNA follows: TGTGCCAGCAGCCTCCGGTCGGGGGCCAATTCACCCCTCCACTTT. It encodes CASSLRSGANSPLHF.

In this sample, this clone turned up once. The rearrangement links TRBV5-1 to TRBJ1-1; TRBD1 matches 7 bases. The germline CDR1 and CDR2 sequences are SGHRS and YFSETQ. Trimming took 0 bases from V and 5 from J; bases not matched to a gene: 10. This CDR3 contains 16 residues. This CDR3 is CASSLVPRTGATEAFF. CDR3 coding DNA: TGCGCCAGCAGCTTGGTTCCCCGAACAGGGGCTACTGAAGCTTTCTTT. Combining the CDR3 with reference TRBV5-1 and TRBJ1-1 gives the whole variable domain KAGVTQTPRYLIKTRGQQVTLSCSPISGHRSVSWYQQTPGQGLQFLFEYFSETQRNKGNFPGRFSGRQFSNSRSEMNVSTLELGDSALYLCASSLVPRTGATEAFFGQGTRLTVV.

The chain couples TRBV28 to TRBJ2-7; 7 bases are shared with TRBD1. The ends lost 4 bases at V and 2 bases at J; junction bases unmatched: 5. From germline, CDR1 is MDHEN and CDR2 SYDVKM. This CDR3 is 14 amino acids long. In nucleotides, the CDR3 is TGTGCCAGCAGTTCTCCGGGACAGCCCTACGAGCAGTACTTC. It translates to CASSSPGQPYEQYF.

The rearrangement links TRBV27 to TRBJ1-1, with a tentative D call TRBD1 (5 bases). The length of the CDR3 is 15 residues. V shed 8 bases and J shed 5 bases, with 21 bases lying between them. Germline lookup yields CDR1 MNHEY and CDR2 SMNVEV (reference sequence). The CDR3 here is CASVRDAGGGTEAFF. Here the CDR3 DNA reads TGTGCCAGCGTCCGGGACGCCGGGGGTGGGACTGAAGCTTTCTTT.

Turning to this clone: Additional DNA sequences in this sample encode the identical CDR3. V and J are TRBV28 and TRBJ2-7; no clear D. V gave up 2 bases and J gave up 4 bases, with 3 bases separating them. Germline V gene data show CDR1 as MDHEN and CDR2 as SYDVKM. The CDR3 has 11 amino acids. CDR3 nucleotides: TGTGCCAGCAGTTTAGTATACGAGCAGTACTTC. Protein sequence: CASSLVYEQYF. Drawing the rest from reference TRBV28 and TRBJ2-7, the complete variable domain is DVKVTQSSRYLVKRTGEKVFLECVQDMDHENMFWYRQDPGLGLRLIYFSYDVKMKEKGDIPEGYSVSREKKERFSLILESASTNQTSMYLCASSLVYEQYFGPGTRLTVT.

For the CDR3, the DNA is TGTGCCAGCAGAGGGCGGATGGACTACACCTTC. Translating gives CASRGRMDYTF. The V gene is TRBV7-9, the J gene TRBJ1-2; D is uncertain. Trimming removed 6 bases at V and 10 bases at J, with 12 bases between. The CDR3 consists of 11 residues. Per germline, CDR1 SEHNR and CDR2 FQNEAQ (reference sequence).

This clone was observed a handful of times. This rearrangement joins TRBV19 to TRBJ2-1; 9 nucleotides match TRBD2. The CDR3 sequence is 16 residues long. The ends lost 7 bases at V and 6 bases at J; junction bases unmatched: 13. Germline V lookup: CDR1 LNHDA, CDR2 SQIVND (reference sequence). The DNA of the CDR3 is TGTGCCAGTACCCCCGAGGGGCTAGCGGGACTCAATGAGCAGTTCTTC. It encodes CASTPEGLAGLNEQFF.

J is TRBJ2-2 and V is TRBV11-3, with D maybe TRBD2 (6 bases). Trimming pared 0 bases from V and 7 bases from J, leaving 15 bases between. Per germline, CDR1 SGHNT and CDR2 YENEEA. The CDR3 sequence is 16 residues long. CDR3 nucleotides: TGTGCCAGCAGCTTAGATTTCGGGAGTACGGGCGGGGAGCTGTTTTTT. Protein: CASSLDFGSTGGELFF.

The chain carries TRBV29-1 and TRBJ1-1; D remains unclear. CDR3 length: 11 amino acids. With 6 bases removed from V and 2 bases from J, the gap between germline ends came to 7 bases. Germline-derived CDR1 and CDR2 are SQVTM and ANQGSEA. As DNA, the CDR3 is TGCAGCGTGGTGGCTAACACTGAAGCTTTCTTT. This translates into CSVVANTEAFF.

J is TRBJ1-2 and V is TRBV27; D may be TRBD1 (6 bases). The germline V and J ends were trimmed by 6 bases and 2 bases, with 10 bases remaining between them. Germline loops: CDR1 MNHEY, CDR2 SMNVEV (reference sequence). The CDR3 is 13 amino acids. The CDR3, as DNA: TGTGCCAGCAGATCGGGGGCGAACTATGGCTACACCTTC. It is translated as CASRSGANYGYTF.

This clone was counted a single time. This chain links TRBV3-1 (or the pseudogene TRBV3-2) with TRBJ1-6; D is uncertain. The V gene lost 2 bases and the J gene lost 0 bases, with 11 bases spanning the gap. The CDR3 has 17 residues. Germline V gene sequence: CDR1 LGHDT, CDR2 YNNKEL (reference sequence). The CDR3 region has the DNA TGTGCCAGCAGCCAAACAGCTCCGAGCTCCTATAATTCACCCCTCCACTTT. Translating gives CASSQTAPSSYNSPLHF.

CDR3 bases: TGCGCCAGCAGCTTGGAGGGACTAGTAGATGAGCAGTACTTC. It translates to CASSLEGLVDEQYF. This chain uses TRBV5-1 with TRBJ2-7; TRBD2 agrees at 8 bases. The V and J ends lost 0 bases and 7 bases, in that order; junction bases with no gene match: 6. The V gene's germline CDR1 is SGHRS and CDR2 YFSETQ. CDR3 length equals 14 residues.

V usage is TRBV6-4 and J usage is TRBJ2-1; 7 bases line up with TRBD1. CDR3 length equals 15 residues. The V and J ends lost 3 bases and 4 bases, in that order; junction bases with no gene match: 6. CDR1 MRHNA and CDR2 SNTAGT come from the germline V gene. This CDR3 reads CASSEVGGGYNEQFF. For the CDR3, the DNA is TGTGCCAGCAGTGAAGTAGGGGGCGGTTACAATGAGCAGTTCTTC.

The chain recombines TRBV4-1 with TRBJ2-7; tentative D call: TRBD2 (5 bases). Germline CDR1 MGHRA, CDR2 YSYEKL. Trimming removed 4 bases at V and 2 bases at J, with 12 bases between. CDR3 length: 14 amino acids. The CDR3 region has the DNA TGCGCCAGCAGCCCTATCCGGGATCCCTACGAGCAGTACTTC. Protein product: CASSPIRDPYEQYF.